This is a list of T cell receptor beta chains from one sample in a study of blood T cell repertoires in COVID-19. The method was immunoSEQ multiplex PCR; TCRdb's version includes in-frame clones alone and lacks a portion of them. The data show about 220,000 clones, around 82% seen once. Sequences were obtained from peripheral blood. All receptors derive from a woman aged 60-75 years with acute or convalescent COVID-19. CDR3s include the opening cysteine and the closing phenylalanine or tryptophan. Fields, in order: clone size, J gene, V gene, D gene, CDR3 DNA, CDR3 protein. A D gene is named only where the DNA matches it firmly. Not all rows give a size; the values are once, few, many and, for expanded clones, a class.

size: .; J: TRBJ1-6; V: TRBV3-1/TRBV3-2; D: .; DNA: TGTGCCAGCAGCCACGGGAGCTCCTATAATTCACCCCTCCACTTT; CDR3: CASSHGSSYNSPLHF
size: few; J: TRBJ1-3; V: TRBV6-2/TRBV6-3; D: .; DNA: TGTGCCAGCAGTCGGGCAGGGAAGACCTCTGGAAACACCATATATTTT; CDR3: CASSRAGKTSGNTIYF
size: .; J: TRBJ1-2; V: TRBV30; D: .; DNA: TGTGCCTGGAGTGCCGGACAGCCGGCGGGTCATGGCTACACCTTC; CDR3: CAWSAGQPAGHGYTF
size: once; J: TRBJ2-7; V: TRBV7-2; D: .; DNA: TGTGCCAGCAGCCCCCGCTACTACGAGCAGTACTTC; CDR3: CASSPRYYEQYF
size: .; J: TRBJ1-1; V: TRBV5-1; D: TRBD1; DNA: TGCGCCAGCAGCCTACAAACAGGGGCCACTGAAGCTTTCTTT; CDR3: CASSLQTGATEAFF
size: .; J: TRBJ2-7; V: TRBV19; D: TRBD1; DNA: TGTGCCAGTAGTATCCCAGGGGGCACGTACGAGCAGTACTTC; CDR3: CASSIPGGTYEQYF
size: .; J: TRBJ2-3; V: TRBV4-1; D: TRBD1; DNA: TGCGCCAGCAGCCCGTACCCACAGGGGGCAAGCACAGATACGCAGTATTTT; CDR3: CASSPYPQGASTDTQYF
size: .; J: TRBJ2-5; V: TRBV27; D: .; DNA: TGTGCCAGCAGTTTATCGTTCCCGGGGGTAGCGGTACGCCAAGAGACCCAGTACTTC; CDR3: CASSLSFPGVAVRQETQYF
size: .; J: TRBJ2-1; V: TRBV4-1; D: TRBD2; DNA: TGCGCCAGCAGCCCCGGGACTAGCGGTTACAATGAGCAGTTCTTC; CDR3: CASSPGTSGYNEQFF
size: .; J: TRBJ2-1; V: TRBV5-6; D: .; DNA: TGTGCCAGCAGCTGGATGACTAGTTCCTACAATGAGCAGTTCTTC; CDR3: CASSWMTSSYNEQFF
size: .; J: TRBJ1-4; V: TRBV5-4; D: TRBD1; DNA: TGTGCCAGCAGCCGGGACAGGGGGGAAAAACTGTTTTTT; CDR3: CASSRDRGEKLFF
size: .; J: TRBJ1-2; V: TRBV30; D: TRBD1; DNA: TGTGCCTGGAGGCATTCCGGGACAGGGGCTAGAGGCTACACCTTC; CDR3: CAWRHSGTGARGYTF
size: .; J: TRBJ1-3; V: TRBV2; D: .; DNA: TGTGCCAGCAGTGCCGGGAGGCAACACGCTGGAAACACCATATATTTT; CDR3: CASSAGRQHAGNTIYF
size: few; J: TRBJ1-1; V: TRBV19; D: .; DNA: TGTGCCAGTAAGTTGGACAGGAACACTGAAGCTTTCTTT; CDR3: CASKLDRNTEAFF
size: .; J: TRBJ1-1; V: TRBV7-3; D: TRBD1; DNA: TGTGCCTCTCGACAGGGGGCGATGAACACTGAAGCTTTCTTT; CDR3: CASRQGAMNTEAFF
size: .; J: TRBJ1-2; V: TRBV4-2; D: .; DNA: TGTGCCAGCAGCCAAGCGGACAGTGGGGGCCGGGGCTACACCTTC; CDR3: CASSQADSGGRGYTF
size: .; J: TRBJ2-1; V: TRBV25-1; D: TRBD2; DNA: TGTGCCAGCAGTGTCTCCGGGACTAAAGCCGATGAGCAGTTCTTC; CDR3: CASSVSGTKADEQFF
size: .; J: TRBJ2-5; V: TRBV5-6; D: .; DNA: TGTGCCAGCAGCTTGGATAGTCTGGAGACCCAGTACTTC; CDR3: CASSLDSLETQYF
size: few; J: TRBJ1-6; V: TRBV30; D: .; DNA: TGTGCCTGGAGCCCTAGGGCGGGGGCCAATTCACCCCTCCACTTT; CDR3: CAWSPRAGANSPLHF
size: .; J: TRBJ1-4; V: TRBV4-1; D: .; DNA: TGCGCCAGCAGCCAAGAGGCCAGGGGAAATGAAAAACTGTTTTTT; CDR3: CASSQEARGNEKLFF
size: .; J: TRBJ2-2; V: TRBV2; D: .; DNA: TGTGCCAGCAGTGAACTGGGGCCGGGCGGGGAGCTGTTTTTT; CDR3: CASSELGPGGELFF
size: .; J: TRBJ2-5; V: TRBV5-1; D: .; DNA: TGCGCCAGCAGCGCGCTAGCGAGTTCCGTTGAGACCCAGTACTTC; CDR3: CASSALASSVETQYF
size: .; J: TRBJ2-7; V: TRBV3-1/TRBV3-2; D: .; DNA: TGTGCCAGCAGCCCCACTGGCGGGGGCCAATACGAGCAGTACTTC; CDR3: CASSPTGGGQYEQYF
size: .; J: TRBJ1-1; V: TRBV29-1; D: .; DNA: TGCAGCGTTCCCTTGAACACTGAAGCTTTCTTT; CDR3: CSVPLNTEAFF
size: once; J: TRBJ1-2; V: TRBV28; D: .; DNA: TGTGCCAGCAGTCCGGACAGCTTCTATGGCTACACCTTC; CDR3: CASSPDSFYGYTF
size: .; J: TRBJ2-1; V: TRBV4-1; D: TRBD2; DNA: TGCGCCAGCAGCCAAGATGCGGCGGGGGGGCGCGGTGAGCAGTTCTTC; CDR3: CASSQDAAGGRGEQFF
size: .; J: TRBJ2-1; V: TRBV15; D: TRBD2; DNA: TGTGCCACCAGCAGGGGACTAGCGGGGGGGCGGAACAATGAGCAGTTCTTC; CDR3: CATSRGLAGGRNNEQFF
size: .; J: TRBJ1-2; V: TRBV19; D: .; DNA: TGTGCCAGTAGGAGTACCGGGATTCCAGCATCGGGTGACTATGGCTACACCTTC; CDR3: CASRSTGIPASGDYGYTF
size: .; J: TRBJ1-6; V: TRBV2; D: .; DNA: TGTGCCAGTTCAGAGCTCGGGGAGAATTCACCCCTCCACTTT; CDR3: CASSELGENSPLHF
size: once; J: TRBJ1-2; V: TRBV7-3; D: .; DNA: TGTGCCAGCGACCGGCGGGAAAACAACTATGGCTACACCTTC; CDR3: CASDRRENNYGYTF
size: few; J: TRBJ1-5; V: TRBV5-6; D: .; DNA: TGTGCCAGCAGCTCAACCTTGGGACTTCTAAACGGGAATCAGCCCCAGCATTTT; CDR3: CASSSTLGLLNGNQPQHF
size: .; J: TRBJ2-1; V: TRBV9; D: TRBD2; DNA: TGTGCCAGCAGCCCAATATTTAGCGGGGGGCGGCAAAAGCAGTTCTTC; CDR3: CASSPIFSGGRQKQFF
size: .; J: TRBJ2-2; V: TRBV28; D: .; DNA: TGTGCCAGCAGCCCGGGGGTGCACGGGGAGCTGTTTTTT; CDR3: CASSPGVHGELFF
size: few; J: TRBJ1-1; V: TRBV7-9; D: TRBD1; DNA: TGTGCCAGCAGCCCAGAGGGGTACAGGGGGCTTGGGGCTTTCTTT; CDR3: CASSPEGYRGLGAFF
size: .; J: TRBJ1-1; V: TRBV6-1; D: .; DNA: TGTGCCAGCAGTGAAACTTGGAGACGCGAAGCTTTCTTT; CDR3: CASSETWRREAFF
size: .; J: TRBJ1-2; V: TRBV30; D: .; DNA: TGTGCCTGGCTTAACCACAGGGTGCCAACTGGCTACACCTTC; CDR3: CAWLNHRVPTGYTF
size: .; J: TRBJ1-1; V: TRBV5-1; D: .; DNA: TGCGCCAGCAGCTCTCTAGATCGTAACACTGAAGCTTTCTTT; CDR3: CASSSLDRNTEAFF
size: .; J: TRBJ1-2; V: TRBV21-1; D: .; DNA: TGTGCCAGCACCCGCCAGAGGGAAAACTATGGCTACACCTTC; CDR3: CASTRQRENYGYTF
size: .; J: TRBJ2-3; V: TRBV3-1/TRBV3-2; D: TRBD1; DNA: TGTGCCAGCAGCCAACGAGGGGGCTCGGCTGATACGCAGTATTTT; CDR3: CASSQRGGSADTQYF
size: once; J: TRBJ1-5; V: TRBV27; D: TRBD1; DNA: TGTGCCAGCATTACCTACAGGGGAAATCAGCCCCAGCATTTT; CDR3: CASITYRGNQPQHF
size: .; J: TRBJ1-1; V: TRBV6-5; D: TRBD1; DNA: TGTGCCAGTGTACCGGGACAGGGTCGCACTGAAGCTTTCTTT; CDR3: CASVPGQGRTEAFF
size: .; J: TRBJ1-1; V: TRBV27; D: .; DNA: TGTGCCAGCAAGAAGAACGAGGGAACTGAAGCTTTCTTT; CDR3: CASKKNEGTEAFF
size: .; J: TRBJ1-4; V: TRBV3-1/TRBV3-2; D: TRBD1; DNA: TGTGCCAGCAGCCAGGGACAGGGAACTAATGAAAAACTGTTTTTT; CDR3: CASSQGQGTNEKLFF
size: .; J: TRBJ2-7; V: TRBV2; D: .; DNA: TGTGCCAGCTACGGAGGGAGCCACCAGGGGGTTTACGAGCAGTACTTC; CDR3: CASYGGSHQGVYEQYF
size: .; J: TRBJ2-5; V: TRBV2; D: .; DNA: TGTGCCAGCAGTGGGGAGTTGCAGGGGGAGACCCAGTACTTC; CDR3: CASSGELQGETQYF
size: .; J: TRBJ1-2; V: TRBV4-3; D: TRBD1; DNA: TGCGCCAGCAGCCAAACCCAAGGACAGGGCGAGGGCTACACCTTC; CDR3: CASSQTQGQGEGYTF
size: .; J: TRBJ2-2; V: TRBV10-2; D: TRBD2; DNA: TGCGCCAGCAGTCCGCGACTAGCGGGGGGAGGGAACACCGGGGAGCTGTTTTTT; CDR3: CASSPRLAGGGNTGELFF
size: .; J: TRBJ2-5; V: TRBV6-1; D: TRBD2; DNA: TGTGCCAGCAGTGACATGAGCGGGGGGAAAGAGACCCAGTACTTC; CDR3: CASSDMSGGKETQYF
size: .; J: TRBJ1-2; V: TRBV28; D: .; DNA: TGTGCCAGCAGTGACTCCCCGGGAGCCCAGTCTAACTATGGCTACACCTTC; CDR3: CASSDSPGAQSNYGYTF
size: .; J: TRBJ2-7; V: TRBV27; D: .; DNA: TGTGCCAGCAGTTTAAGAAGGGGCTCCTACGAGCAGTACTTC; CDR3: CASSLRRGSYEQYF
size: .; J: TRBJ2-5; V: TRBV4-1; D: .; DNA: TGCGCCAGCAGCGACCGGGACTTACACCAAGAGACCCAGTACTTC; CDR3: CASSDRDLHQETQYF
size: .; J: TRBJ2-7; V: TRBV6-5; D: .; DNA: TGTGCCAGCAGTTACCTCCCGGGACACCTCAACGAGCAGTACTTC; CDR3: CASSYLPGHLNEQYF
size: once; J: TRBJ2-1; V: TRBV5-1; D: .; DNA: TGCGCCAGCAGCTCGACTCTCAATGAGCAGTTCTTC; CDR3: CASSSTLNEQFF
size: .; J: TRBJ1-6; V: TRBV6-6; D: .; DNA: TGTGCCAGCAGCACTATTTTCTCACCCCTCCACTTT; CDR3: CASSTIFSPLHF
size: .; J: TRBJ2-5; V: TRBV7-8; D: .; DNA: TGTGCCAGCAGCTTAGATTCCAGTGAGGGTCGGACCCAGTACTTC; CDR3: CASSLDSSEGRTQYF
size: .; J: TRBJ1-1; V: TRBV6-1; D: TRBD1; DNA: TGTGCCAGCAGTGAAACAGGGGACCTTGAAGCTTTCTTT; CDR3: CASSETGDLEAFF
size: few; J: TRBJ1-4; V: TRBV14; D: .; DNA: TGTGCCAGCAGCCAAGCAGGGATCTCGAATGAAAAACTGTTTTTT; CDR3: CASSQAGISNEKLFF
size: .; J: TRBJ2-5; V: TRBV5-1; D: .; DNA: TGCGCCAGCAGCTTGGTGGCAGGGGAGGGGACCCAGTACTTC; CDR3: CASSLVAGEGTQYF
size: .; J: TRBJ2-7; V: TRBV20-1; D: .; DNA: TGCAGTGCTAGAGAATCTTCCGAGCAGTACTTC; CDR3: CSARESSEQYF
size: .; J: TRBJ1-5; V: TRBV6-6; D: TRBD1; DNA: TGTGCCAGCAGTTACCCGGGACAGGGAGATCAGCCCCAGCATTTT; CDR3: CASSYPGQGDQPQHF